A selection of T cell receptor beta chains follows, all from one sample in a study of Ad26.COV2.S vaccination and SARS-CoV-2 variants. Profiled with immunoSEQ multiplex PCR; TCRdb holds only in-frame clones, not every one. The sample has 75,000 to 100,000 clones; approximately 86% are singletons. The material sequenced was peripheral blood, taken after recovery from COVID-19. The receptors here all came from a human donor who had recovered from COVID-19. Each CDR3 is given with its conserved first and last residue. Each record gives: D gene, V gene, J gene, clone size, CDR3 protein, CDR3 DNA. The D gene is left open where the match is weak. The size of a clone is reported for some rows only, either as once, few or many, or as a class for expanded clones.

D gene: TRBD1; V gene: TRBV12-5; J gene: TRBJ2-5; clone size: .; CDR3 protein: CASGWGQGFGETQYF; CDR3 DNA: TGTGCTAGTGGTTGGGGACAGGGGTTCGGGGAGACCCAGTACTTC
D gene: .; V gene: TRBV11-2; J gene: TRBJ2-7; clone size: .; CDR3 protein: CASTSSGEQYF; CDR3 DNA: TGTGCCAGCACCTCTTCGGGGGAGCAGTACTTC
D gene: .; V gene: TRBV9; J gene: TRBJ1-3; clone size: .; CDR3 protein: CASSSLGGSGNTIYF; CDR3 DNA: TGTGCCAGCAGCTCCCTCGGGGGGTCTGGAAACACCATATATTTT
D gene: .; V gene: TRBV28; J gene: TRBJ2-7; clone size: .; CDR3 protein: CASISAGWAYEQYF; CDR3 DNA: TGTGCCAGCATCTCTGCGGGCTGGGCCTACGAGCAGTACTTC
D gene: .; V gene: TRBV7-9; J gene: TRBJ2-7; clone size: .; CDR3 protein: CASSLVTGDEQYF; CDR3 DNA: TGTGCCAGCAGCTTAGTAACTGGGGACGAGCAGTACTTC
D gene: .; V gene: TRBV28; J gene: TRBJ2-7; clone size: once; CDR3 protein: CASRLAGSAYEQYF; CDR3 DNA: TGTGCCAGCAGGCTGGCAGGGAGCGCCTACGAGCAGTACTTC
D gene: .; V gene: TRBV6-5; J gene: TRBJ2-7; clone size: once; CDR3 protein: CASRGVSGYEQYF; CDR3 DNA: TGTGCCAGCAGAGGGGTCTCGGGTTACGAGCAGTACTTC
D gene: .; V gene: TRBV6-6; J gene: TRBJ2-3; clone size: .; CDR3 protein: CASSYSVGEGPDTQYF; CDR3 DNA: TGTGCCAGCAGTTACTCAGTGGGAGAGGGCCCAGATACGCAGTATTTT
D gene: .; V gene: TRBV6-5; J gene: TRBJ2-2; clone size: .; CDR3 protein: CASRFRGGDTGELFF; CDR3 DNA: TGTGCCAGCAGGTTCAGGGGCGGGGACACCGGGGAGCTGTTTTTT
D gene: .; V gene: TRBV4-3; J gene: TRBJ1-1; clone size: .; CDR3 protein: CASSQVSGIGAFF; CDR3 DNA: TGCGCCAGCAGCCAAGTATCAGGGATTGGAGCTTTCTTT
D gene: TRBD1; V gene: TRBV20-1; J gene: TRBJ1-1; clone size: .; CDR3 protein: CSASFRGAGTEAFF; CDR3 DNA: TGCAGTGCTAGTTTCAGGGGGGCCGGCACTGAAGCTTTCTTT
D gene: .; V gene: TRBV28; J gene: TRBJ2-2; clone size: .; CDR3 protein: CAIRRGGGTGELFF; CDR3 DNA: TGTGCCATAAGGAGAGGGGGAGGCACCGGGGAGCTGTTTTTT
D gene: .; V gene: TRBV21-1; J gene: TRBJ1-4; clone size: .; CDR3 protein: CASSTPGGVEKLFF; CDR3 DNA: TGTGCCAGCAGCACCCCGGGCGGTGTTGAAAAACTGTTTTTT
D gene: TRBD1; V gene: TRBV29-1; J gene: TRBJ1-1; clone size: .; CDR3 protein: CSVGRQGGTEAFF; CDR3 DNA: TGCAGCGTTGGCCGACAGGGGGGGACTGAAGCTTTCTTT
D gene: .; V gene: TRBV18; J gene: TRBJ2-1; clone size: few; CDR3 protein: CASSPNPYNEQFF; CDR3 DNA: TGTGCCAGCTCACCAAATCCCTACAATGAGCAGTTCTTC
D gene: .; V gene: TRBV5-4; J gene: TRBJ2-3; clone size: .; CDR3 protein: CASSLEGVHTQYF; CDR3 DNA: TGTGCCAGCAGCTTGGAGGGGGTCCATACGCAGTATTTT
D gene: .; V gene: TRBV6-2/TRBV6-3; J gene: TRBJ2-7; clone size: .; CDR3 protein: CASSKGQSGEQYF; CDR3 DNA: TGTGCCAGCAGCAAAGGACAGTCTGGCGAGCAGTACTTC
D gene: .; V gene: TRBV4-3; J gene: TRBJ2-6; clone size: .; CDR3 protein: CASSQDAWQPSSGANVLTF; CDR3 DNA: TGCGCCAGCAGCCAAGATGCTTGGCAGCCGTCCTCTGGGGCCAACGTCCTGACTTTC
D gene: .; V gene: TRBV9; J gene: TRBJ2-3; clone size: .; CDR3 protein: CASSVAGFSTDTQYF; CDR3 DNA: TGTGCCAGCAGCGTAGCGGGATTTAGCACAGATACGCAGTATTTT
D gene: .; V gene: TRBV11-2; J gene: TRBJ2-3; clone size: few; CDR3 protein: CASSLGTGLSTDTQYF; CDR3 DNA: TGTGCCAGCAGCTTAGGTACTGGACTGAGCACAGATACGCAGTATTTT
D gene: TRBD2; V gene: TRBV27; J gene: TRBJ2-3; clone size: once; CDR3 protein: CASSSRSTRLWVRLAGGTDTQYF; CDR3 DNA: TGTGCCAGCAGTTCCCGCTCAACTCGTCTTTGGGTCCGACTAGCGGGAGGCACAGATACGCAGTATTTT
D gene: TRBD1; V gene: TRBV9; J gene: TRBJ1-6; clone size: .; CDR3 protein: CASSGTTGFGHSPLHF; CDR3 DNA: TGTGCCAGCAGCGGAACGACAGGGTTTGGGCATTCACCCCTCCACTTT
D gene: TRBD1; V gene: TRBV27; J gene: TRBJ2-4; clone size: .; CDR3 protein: CASSSTGGKYIQYF; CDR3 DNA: TGTGCCAGCAGTTCGACAGGGGGAAAGTACATTCAGTACTTC
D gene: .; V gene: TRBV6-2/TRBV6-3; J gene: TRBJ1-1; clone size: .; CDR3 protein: CASSYPAIESTEAFF; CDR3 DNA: TGTGCCAGCAGTTACCCCGCGATTGAGAGCACTGAAGCTTTCTTT
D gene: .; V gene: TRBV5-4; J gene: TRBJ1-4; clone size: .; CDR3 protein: CASSLGGTTNEKLFF; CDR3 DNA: TGTGCCAGCAGCTTGGGTGGAACAACTAATGAAAAACTGTTTTTT
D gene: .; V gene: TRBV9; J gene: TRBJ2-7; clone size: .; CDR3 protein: CASTPGLSSYEQYF; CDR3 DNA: TGTGCCAGCACCCCAGGCCTGAGCTCCTACGAGCAGTACTTC
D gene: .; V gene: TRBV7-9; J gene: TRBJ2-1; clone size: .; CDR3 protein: CASSLANLGNEQFF; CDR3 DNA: TGTGCCAGCAGCTTAGCAAACTTAGGCAATGAGCAGTTCTTC
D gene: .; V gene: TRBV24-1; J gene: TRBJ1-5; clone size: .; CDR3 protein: CATSDPSTCPQHF; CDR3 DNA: TGTGCCACCAGTGACCCCTCCACGTGCCCCCAGCATTTT
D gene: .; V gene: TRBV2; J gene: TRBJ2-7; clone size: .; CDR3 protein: CATTTGTSYEQYF; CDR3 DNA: TGTGCCACCACGACGGGAACCTCCTACGAGCAGTACTTC
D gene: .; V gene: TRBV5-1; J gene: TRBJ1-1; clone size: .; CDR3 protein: CASSLVTEGNTEAFF; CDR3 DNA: TGCGCCAGCAGCTTGGTTACGGAGGGGAACACTGAAGCTTTCTTT
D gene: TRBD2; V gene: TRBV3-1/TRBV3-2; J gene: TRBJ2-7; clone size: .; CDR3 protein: CASSDRAAGGYEQYF; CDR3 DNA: TGTGCCAGCAGCGACCGGGCCGCGGGGGGGTACGAGCAGTACTTC
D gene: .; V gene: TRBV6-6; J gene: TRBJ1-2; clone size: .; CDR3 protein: CASSPPVGGNYGYTF; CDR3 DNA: TGTGCCAGCAGTCCCCCGGTAGGGGGGAACTATGGCTACACCTTC
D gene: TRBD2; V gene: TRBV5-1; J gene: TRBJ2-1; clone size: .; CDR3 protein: CASSLGGRDYNEQFF; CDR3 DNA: TGCGCCAGCAGCCTCGGGGGGAGAGACTACAATGAGCAGTTCTTC
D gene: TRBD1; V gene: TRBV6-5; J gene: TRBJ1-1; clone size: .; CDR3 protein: CASSSLDRVGFF; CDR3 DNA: TGTGCCAGCAGTTCTCTGGACAGGGTAGGGTTCTTT
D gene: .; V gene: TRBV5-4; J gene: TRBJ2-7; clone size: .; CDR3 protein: CASSLEVGVSYEQYF; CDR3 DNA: TGTGCCAGCAGCTTGGAGGTAGGAGTCTCCTACGAGCAGTACTTC
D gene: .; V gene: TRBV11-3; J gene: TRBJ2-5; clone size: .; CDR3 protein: CASSDYQETQYF; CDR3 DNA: TGTGCCAGCAGCGACTATCAAGAGACCCAGTACTTC
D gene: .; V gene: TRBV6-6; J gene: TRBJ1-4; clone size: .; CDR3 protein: CASSSTDKTNEKLFF; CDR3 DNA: TGTGCCAGCAGTTCCACGGACAAAACTAATGAAAAACTGTTTTTT
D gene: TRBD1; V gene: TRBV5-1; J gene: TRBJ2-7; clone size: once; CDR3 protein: CASSWGQGASEQYF; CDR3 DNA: TGCGCCAGCAGCTGGGGACAGGGGGCGAGCGAGCAGTACTTC
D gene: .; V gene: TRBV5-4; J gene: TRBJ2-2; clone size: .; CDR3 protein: CASSLGITSTGELFF; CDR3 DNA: TGTGCCAGCAGCTTGGGCATCACAAGCACCGGGGAGCTGTTTTTT
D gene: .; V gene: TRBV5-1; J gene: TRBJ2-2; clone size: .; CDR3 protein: CASRIVGDGNTGELFF; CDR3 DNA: TGCGCCAGCAGAATCGTGGGCGACGGGAACACCGGGGAGCTGTTTTTT
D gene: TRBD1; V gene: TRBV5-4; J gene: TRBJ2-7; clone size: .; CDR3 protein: CASSLAGQGSYEQYF; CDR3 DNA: TGTGCCAGCAGCTTAGCGGGACAGGGTAGTTACGAGCAGTACTTC
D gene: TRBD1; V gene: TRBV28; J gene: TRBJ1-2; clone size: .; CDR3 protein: CASSRPGQGAYGYTF; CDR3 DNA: TGTGCCAGCAGCCGCCCGGGACAGGGCGCCTATGGCTACACCTTC
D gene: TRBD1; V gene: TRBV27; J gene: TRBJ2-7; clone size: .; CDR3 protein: CASSFTGARGYEQYF; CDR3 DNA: TGTGCCAGCAGTTTTACAGGGGCGAGGGGCTACGAGCAGTACTTC
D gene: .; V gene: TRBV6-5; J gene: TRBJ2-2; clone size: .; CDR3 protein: CASSYSLGTGELFF; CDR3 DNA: TGTGCCAGCAGTTACTCCTTAGGGACCGGGGAGCTGTTTTTT
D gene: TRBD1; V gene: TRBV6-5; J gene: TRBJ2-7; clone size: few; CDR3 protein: CASSSGQIYEQYF; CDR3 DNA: TGTGCCAGCAGCTCGGGACAGATCTACGAGCAGTACTTC
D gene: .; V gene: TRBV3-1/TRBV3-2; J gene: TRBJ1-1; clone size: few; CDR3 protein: CASSSHSTEAFF; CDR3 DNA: TGTGCCAGCAGCTCGCATAGCACTGAAGCTTTCTTT
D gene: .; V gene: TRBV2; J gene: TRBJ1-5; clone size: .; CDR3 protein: CASSWTEWGQPQHF; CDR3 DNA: TGTGCCAGCTCTTGGACAGAGTGGGGCCAGCCCCAGCATTTT
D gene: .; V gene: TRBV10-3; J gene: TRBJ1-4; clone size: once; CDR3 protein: CAISEGGAGEKLFF; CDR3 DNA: TGTGCCATCAGTGAGGGGGGGGCAGGTGAAAAACTGTTTTTT
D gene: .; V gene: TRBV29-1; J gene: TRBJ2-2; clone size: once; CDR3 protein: CSVVGLMASGELFF; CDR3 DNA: TGCAGCGTTGTAGGTTTGATGGCCTCCGGGGAGCTGTTTTTT
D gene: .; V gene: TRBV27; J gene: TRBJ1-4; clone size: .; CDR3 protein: CASRRGVGYEKLFF; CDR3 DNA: TGTGCCAGCAGACGGGGGGTAGGGTATGAAAAACTGTTTTTT
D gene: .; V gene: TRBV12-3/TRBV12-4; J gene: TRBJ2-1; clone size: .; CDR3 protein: CASSFVGHNEQFF; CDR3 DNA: TGTGCCAGCAGTTTTGTCGGTCACAATGAGCAGTTCTTC
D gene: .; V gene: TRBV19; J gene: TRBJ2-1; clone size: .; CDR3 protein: CASMGLTRNEQFF; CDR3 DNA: TGTGCCAGTATGGGACTGACTCGGAATGAGCAGTTCTTC
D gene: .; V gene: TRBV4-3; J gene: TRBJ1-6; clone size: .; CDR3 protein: CASSQVGRGGAFSSSYNSPLHF; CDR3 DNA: TGCGCCAGCAGCCAAGTTGGGAGGGGGGGGGCCTTTTCCAGCTCCTATAATTCACCCCTCCACTTT